The rows below give T cell receptor beta chains drawn from one sample of a study of CD8+CD57+ T cells in acquired aplastic anemia. TCRdb analysed the reads with MiXCR anew, one entry per CDR3 protein. The sample holds around 290,000 distinct CDR3 sequences; around three fifths are singletons and the top ten take roughly 1.2%. Material for sequencing was sorted CD4+, CD8+, or CD8+CD57+ T cells (not recorded which) from PBMCs. The receptor set was obtained from a human donor with aplastic anemia. The CDR3 runs from the conserved cysteine through the conserved F or W. The D gene is left open where the match is weak. Size tells how often a clone was seen (once, few, many) or the class of an expanded clone, and some rows leave it out.

clone size | J gene | V gene | D gene | CDR3 protein | CDR3 DNA
NA | TRBJ1-1 | TRBV10-3 | NA | CAISGGMNTEAFF | TGTGCCATCAGTGGAGGGATGAACACTGAAGCTTTCTTT
NA | TRBJ2-2 | TRBV24-1 | NA | CATSDPAPLGAGELFF | TGTGCCACCAGTGACCCTGCCCCCCTCGGCGCCGGGGAGCTGTTTTTT
NA | TRBJ2-5 | TRBV2 | TRBD1 | CASVQGVKTQYF | TGTGCCAGCGTCCAGGGGGTAAAGACCCAGTACTTC
NA | TRBJ2-1 | TRBV29-1 | TRBD1 | CSVEAGGYNEQFF | TGCAGCGTTGAGGCAGGGGGCTACAATGAGCAGTTCTTC
few | TRBJ2-7 | TRBV2 | NA | CASSAGPYEQYF | TGTGCCAGCAGTGCAGGTCCCTACGAGCAGTACTTC
large | TRBJ2-3 | TRBV20-1 | TRBD2 | CSARDPPVSGTRGTDTQYF | TGCAGTGCTAGAGATCCCCCCGTTAGCGGGACGCGGGGCACAGATACGCAGTATTTT
NA | TRBJ1-1 | TRBV7-9 | NA | CASSDGRVNTEAFF | TGTGCCAGCAGTGACGGCAGGGTGAACACTGAAGCTTTCTTT
NA | TRBJ1-1 | TRBV20-1 | NA | CSAQDRSAPNTEAFF | TGCAGTGCCCAAGACAGGTCGGCACCGAACACTGAAGCTTTCTTT
NA | TRBJ2-1 | TRBV2 | NA | CASFLLTNEQFF | TGTGCCAGCTTCTTGTTGACCAATGAGCAGTTCTTC
NA | TRBJ2-5 | TRBV20-1 | NA | CGARRISGGKETRYF | TGCGGTGCCCGGAGGATAAGCGGTGGGAAAGAGACCCGGTACTTC
NA | TRBJ2-7 | TRBV6-6 | NA | CASSSGPGEQYF | TGTGCCAGCAGTTCGGGTCCAGGCGAGCAGTACTTC
NA | TRBJ2-5 | TRBV20-1 | NA | CSARGGWETQYF | TGCAGTGCCCGAGGGGGGTGGGAGACCCAGTACTTC
NA | TRBJ2-2 | TRBV6-5 | NA | CASSYRRAGTGELFF | TGTGCCAGCAGTTATCGCAGAGCGGGCACCGGGGAGCTGTTTTTT
few | TRBJ1-5 | TRBV19 | NA | CASSIGTQPQHF | TGTGCCAGTAGTATAGGGACTCAGCCCCAGCATTTT
NA | TRBJ2-5 | TRBV20-1 | NA | CSARNYAGSPQETQYF | TGCAGTGCTAGAAACTATGCCGGATCCCCCCAAGAGACCCAGTACTTC
NA | TRBJ2-7 | TRBV20-1 | TRBD1 | CSARDRTEYEQYF | TGCAGTGCTAGGGACAGGACCGAATACGAGCAGTACTTC
few | TRBJ2-7 | TRBV20-1 | NA | CSARAGAWYEQYF | TGCAGTGCTAGAGCGGGAGCTTGGTACGAGCAGTACTTC
NA | TRBJ1-6 | TRBV5-5 | NA | CASSTDPSGNSPPHF | TGTGCCAGCAGCACCGACCCCTCCGGTAATTCACCCCCCCACTTT
NA | TRBJ2-7 | TRBV5-1 | TRBD1 | CASSAGQGKGEQYF | TGCGCCAGCAGCGCCGGACAGGGGAAGGGGGAGCAGTACTTC
few | TRBJ1-1 | TRBV24-1 | NA | CATSDSLGGTEAFF | TGTGCCACCAGTGATTCCCTTGGGGGCACTGAAGCTTTCTTT
NA | TRBJ1-3 | TRBV5-5 | NA | CASSLDRGRFSGNTIYF | TGTGCCAGCAGCTTAGATCGGGGGCGGTTCTCTGGAAACACCATATATTTT
once | TRBJ1-3 | TRBV20-1 | NA | CSARRDFRNTIYF | TGCAGTGCTAGAAGGGACTTCAGAAACACCATATATTTT
NA | TRBJ1-2 | TRBV2 | NA | CASSNTGFWGYTF | TGTGCCAGCAGTAATACAGGGTTTTGGGGCTACACCTTC
many | TRBJ2-1 | TRBV11-3 | NA | CASSTRSGVGYNEQFF | TGTGCCAGCAGCACTCGTTCGGGGGTAGGCTACAATGAGCAGTTCTTC
NA | TRBJ1-2 | TRBV29-1 | NA | CSVGRGRGGYGYTF | TGCAGCGTTGGAAGGGGCAGGGGCGGCTATGGCTACACCTTC
many | TRBJ2-5 | TRBV3-1 | TRBD2 | CASSQGGGGQETQYF | TGTGCCAGCAGCCAAGGGGGCGGGGGGCAAGAGACCCAGTACTTC
once | TRBJ2-1 | TRBV7-9 | NA | CASSLEGGGRLVF | TGTGCCAGCAGCTTAGAAGGCGGTGGGAGATTGGTCTTC
NA | TRBJ1-2 | TRBV19 | TRBD1 | CASTGGGYGYTF | TGTGCCAGTACAGGGGGCGGGTATGGCTACACCTTC